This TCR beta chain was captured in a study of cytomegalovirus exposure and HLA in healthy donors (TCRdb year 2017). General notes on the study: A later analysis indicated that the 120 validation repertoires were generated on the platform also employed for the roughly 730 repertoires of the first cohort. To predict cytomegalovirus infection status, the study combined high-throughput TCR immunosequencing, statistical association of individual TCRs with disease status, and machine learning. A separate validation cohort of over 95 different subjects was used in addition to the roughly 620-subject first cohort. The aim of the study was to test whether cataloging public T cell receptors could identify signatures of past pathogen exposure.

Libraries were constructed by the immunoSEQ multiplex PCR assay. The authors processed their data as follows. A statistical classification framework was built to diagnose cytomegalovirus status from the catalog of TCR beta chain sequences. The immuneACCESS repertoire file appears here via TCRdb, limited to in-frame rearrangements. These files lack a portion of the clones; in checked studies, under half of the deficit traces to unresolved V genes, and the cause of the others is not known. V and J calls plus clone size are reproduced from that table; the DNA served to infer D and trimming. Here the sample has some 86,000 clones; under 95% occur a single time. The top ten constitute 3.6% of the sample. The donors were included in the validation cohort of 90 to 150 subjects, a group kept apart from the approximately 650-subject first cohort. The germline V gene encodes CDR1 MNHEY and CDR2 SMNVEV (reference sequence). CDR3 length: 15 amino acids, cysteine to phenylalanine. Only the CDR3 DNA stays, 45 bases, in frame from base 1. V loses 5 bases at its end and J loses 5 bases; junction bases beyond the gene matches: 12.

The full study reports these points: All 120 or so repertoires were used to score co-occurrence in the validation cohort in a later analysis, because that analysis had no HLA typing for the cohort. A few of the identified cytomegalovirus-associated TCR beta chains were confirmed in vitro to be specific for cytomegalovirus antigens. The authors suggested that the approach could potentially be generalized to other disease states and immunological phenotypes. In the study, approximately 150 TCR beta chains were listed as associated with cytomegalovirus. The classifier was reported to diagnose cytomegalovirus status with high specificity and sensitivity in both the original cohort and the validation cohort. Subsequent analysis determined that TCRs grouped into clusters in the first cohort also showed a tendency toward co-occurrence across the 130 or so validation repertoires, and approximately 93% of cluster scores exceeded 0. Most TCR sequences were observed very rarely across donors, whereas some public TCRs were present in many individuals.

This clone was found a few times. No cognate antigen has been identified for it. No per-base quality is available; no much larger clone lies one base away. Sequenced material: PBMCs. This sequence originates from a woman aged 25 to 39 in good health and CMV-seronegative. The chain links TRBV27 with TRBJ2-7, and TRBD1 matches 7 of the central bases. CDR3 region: CASSPGLGQSHEQYF. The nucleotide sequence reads TGTGCCAGCAGTCCGGGATTGGGACAGTCCCACGAGCAGTACTTC.